Following are 30 T cell receptor beta chains from one sample sequenced in a study of T-cell reconstitution after alpha-beta-depleted transplantation in children. Construction of the TCRbeta library involved unique molecular identifiers. A single record per CDR3 protein comes from TCRdb applying MiXCR to the PCR reads. The sample holds about 540,000 distinct CDR3 sequences, about a sixth seen once. Sequences were derived from PBMCs from the stem cell graft donor, sampled from the stem cell graft. These receptors all come from a human donor who donated a stem cell graft to a child with acute lymphoblastic leukemia.

This clonotype came up a few times. The chain combines TRBV7-2 with TRBJ1-5; 7 positions match TRBD1. J gave up 4 bases and V 2 bases, and 11 bases lay outside the gene matches. The CDR3 is 17 residues long. Germline assignment: CDR1 SGHTA and CDR2 FQGNSA. The CDR3 nucleotides are TGTGCCAGCAGCTTACAGGGGGATAATGTACCGAATCAGCCCCAGCATTTT. It translates to CASSLQGDNVPNQPQHF. Complete variable domain (other parts from reference TRBV7-2 and TRBJ1-5): GAGVSQSPSNKVTEKGKDVELRCDPISGHTALYWYRQSLGQGLEFLIYFQGNSAPDKSGLPSDRFSAERTGGSVSTLTIQRTQQEDSAVYLCASSLQGDNVPNQPQHFGDGTRLSIL.

This clonotype came up many times. V and J are TRBV12-3 or TRBV12-4 and TRBJ2-7; D is undetermined. The CDR3 has 14 amino acids. V gave up 1 base and J gave up 0 bases, with 7 bases separating them. CDR3 DNA sequence: TGTGCCAGCAGTTTAGGGCTGAACTCCTACGAGCAGTACTTC. Its translation: CASSLGLNSYEQYF.

The genes are TRBV9 and TRBJ1-6; a weak D match, TRBD1 (5 bases). Trimming cost V 3 bases and J 5 bases, with 15 bases left between them. This CDR3 contains 16 residues. Germline loops: CDR1 SGDLS, CDR2 YYNGEE. This CDR3 reads CASSAGLGVNNSPLHF. CDR3 DNA sequence: TGTGCCAGCAGCGCGGGACTGGGGGTAAATAATTCACCCCTCCACTTT.

The V call is TRBV5-1, the J call TRBJ2-1, with D possibly being TRBD2 (6 bases). The length of the CDR3 is 13 residues. CDR1 is SGHRS and CDR2 is YFSETQ in the germline V gene. Trimming pared 2 bases from V and 8 bases from J, leaving 11 bases between. The CDR3 region has the DNA TGCGCCAGCAGCTTACTTTGGGGGGATGAGCAGTTCTTC. It yields the protein CASSLLWGDEQFF.

This chain links TRBV3-1 with TRBJ1-1, with D tentatively TRBD1 (6 bases). The length of the CDR3 is 13 residues. CDR1 and CDR2 (germline): LGHDT, YNNKEL (reference sequence). Trimming took off 2 bases at V and 5 bases at J, with 9 bases between the two ends. The DNA of the CDR3 is TGTGCCAGCAGCCAACGGGGGCCAACTGAAGCTTTCTTT. Its protein is CASSQRGPTEAFF.

CDR3 sequence reads: CASGPLATQYF. The CDR3 nucleotides are TGTGCCAGCGGGCCCTTAGCGACCCAGTACTTC. The rearrangement joins TRBV2 to TRBJ2-5; no clear D gene. Germline CDR1 and CDR2: SNHLY and FYNNEI. With 8 bases removed from V and 7 bases from J, the gap between germline ends came to 11 bases. The CDR3 totals 11 residues.

The CDR3 DNA sequence: TGTGCCAGTAGTACCACCGGGACTCCCGGCGAGCAGTTCTTC. As protein: CASSTTGTPGEQFF. The chain is built from TRBV19 and TRBJ2-1, with a possible D match to TRBD2 (6 bases). V was trimmed by 4 bases and J by 10 bases, leaving 17 bases between them. The CDR3 sequence is 14 residues long. The germline CDR1 and CDR2 sequences are LNHDA and SQIVND (reference sequence).

The chain has TRBV20-1 and TRBJ2-2; possible D gene TRBD2, 7 bases. The V end lost 1 base, the J end lost 1 base, and 10 bases lay between the germline ends. This CDR3 contains 15 residues. Germline V gives CDR1 DFQATT, CDR2 SNEGSKA (reference sequence). The CDR3 coding sequence is TGCAGTGCTAGAGTCGGGGGGCGGAACACCGGGGAGCTGTTTTTT. It is translated as CSARVGGRNTGELFF.

The chain joins TRBV11-2 to TRBJ1-5, with a tentative D call TRBD1 (6 bases). Germline lookup yields CDR1 SGHAT and CDR2 FQNNGV. V was clipped by 1 base and J by 5 bases, with 12 bases between them. CDR3 size: 15 residues. CDR3 residues: CASSLVVGADQPQHF. As DNA, the CDR3 is TGTGCCAGCAGCTTAGTCGTGGGGGCTGATCAGCCCCAGCATTTT.

Remarks on this clonotype: This may be a read error, as it is one base from a much larger clone. V gene TRBV5-1 combines with J gene TRBJ1-1; a weak D match, TRBD1 (6 bases). Trimming took off 0 bases at V and 5 bases at J, with 14 bases between the two ends. From germline, CDR1 is SGHRS and CDR2 YFSETQ. CDR3 length equals 15 residues. The CDR3 region has the DNA TGCGCCAGCAGCTTGGCAGGGACACCGAAAACTGAAGCTTTCTTT. It specifies CASSLAGTPKTEAFF.

The CDR3 sequence: CASSPRAASGSENIQYF. DNA for the CDR3: TGCGCCAGCAGCCCACGGGCGGCTAGCGGGAGTGAAAACATTCAGTACTTC. The gene calls are TRBV5-1 and TRBJ2-4; 10 bases are shared with TRBD2. The V gene's germline CDR1 is SGHRS and CDR2 YFSETQ. V was pared by 4 bases and J by 5 bases, with 12 bases of the junction left unmatched. The CDR3 length is 17 residues.

This clonotype was recorded a few times. The chain uses TRBV10-3 and TRBJ2-7; D might be TRBD1 (6 bases). Trimming left V 0 bases short and J 5 bases short, with 14 bases between. Per the germline V gene, CDR1 is ENHRY and CDR2 is SYGVKD. The CDR3 loop spans 15 amino acids. CDR3 nucleotide sequence: TGTGCCATCAGTGAGTCCAACAGGGTAATGCACGAGCAGTACTTC. Encoded protein: CAISESNRVMHEQYF.

For the CDR3, the DNA is TGCGCCAGCAGCTTGTTTGGACACGATAATTCACCCCTCCACTTT. It codes for CASSLFGHDNSPLHF. The chain has TRBV5-1 and TRBJ1-6; D might be TRBD1 (5 bases). From germline, CDR1 is SGHRS and CDR2 YFSETQ. CDR3 size: 15 residues. V gave up 1 base and J gave up 5 bases, with 10 bases separating them.

The CDR3 nucleotides are TGCAGCGTTGGTAGGGACGGAGATACGCAGTATTTT. This gives the protein CSVGRDGDTQYF. The chain combines TRBV29-1 with TRBJ2-3; tentatively, D is TRBD1 or TRBD2 (5 bases each). Between the trimmed V and J ends, which lost 4 bases and 5 bases, there was a span of 10 bases. CDR3 size: 12 residues. CDR1 and CDR2 from the germline V gene are SQVTM and ANQGSEA.

This clonotype was seen only a few times. This chain uses TRBV5-1 with TRBJ2-7; D tentatively reads TRBD1 or TRBD2 (5 bases each). Germline loops: CDR1 SGHRS, CDR2 YFSETQ. This CDR3 spans 15 amino acids. The germline V and J ends were trimmed by 1 base and 6 bases, with 17 bases remaining between them. The chain's CDR3 is CASSLLVGPNSEQYF. Written as DNA, the CDR3 is TGCGCCAGCAGCTTGTTGGTGGGACCGAATTCCGAGCAGTACTTC.

This clonotype was seen a handful of times. This chain uses TRBV6-1 with TRBJ2-7; D perhaps matches TRBD2 (5 bases). CDR3 length: 11 amino acids. Germline CDR1 is MNHNS and CDR2 is SASEGT. V was pared by 3 bases and J by 7 bases, with 7 bases between. In DNA form, the CDR3 reads TGTGCCAGCAGTGAGGACTCGGAGCAGTACTTC. Amino acids: CASSEDSEQYF.

The chain employs TRBV5-1 and TRBJ1-1, with TRBD1 identical over 7 bases. After removal of 5 bases from V and 1 base from J, the junction contained 5 bases not matched to a gene. Germline-derived CDR1 and CDR2 are SGHRS and YFSETQ. This CDR3 is built from 14 residues. The CDR3 region has the DNA TGCGCCAGCAGTTTGTGGACAGGGAACACTGAAGCTTTCTTT. Encoded protein: CASSLWTGNTEAFF. The full variable domain, rest sourced from reference TRBV5-1 and TRBJ1-1, is KAGVTQTPRYLIKTRGQQVTLSCSPISGHRSVSWYQQTPGQGLQFLFEYFSETQRNKGNFPGRFSGRQFSNSRSEMNVSTLELGDSALYLCASSLWTGNTEAFFGQGTRLTVV.

This clonotype was detected ten times or more. The J gene is TRBJ2-7, the V gene TRBV7-8; 7 bases align to TRBD1. Germline loops: CDR1 SGHVS, CDR2 FQNEAQ. This CDR3 is built from 14 residues. Trimming cost V 5 bases and J 0 bases; bases outside gene matches: 4. The CDR3 is CASSPRQGSYEQYF. CDR3 DNA sequence: TGTGCCAGCAGCCCCCGACAGGGCTCCTACGAGCAGTACTTC.

This clonotype was seen a handful of times. This chain joins TRBV12-3 or TRBV12-4 and TRBJ1-2; D is possibly TRBD1 (5 bases). The CDR3 is made up of 14 amino acids. Trimming shortened V by 3 bases and J by 6 bases, and 14 bases separated the two germline ends. CDR3 sequence (DNA): TGTGCCAGCAGTTTCCCAGGGTCTCACCATGGCTACACCTTC. It is translated as CASSFPGSHHGYTF.

J is TRBJ2-1 and V is TRBV11-2; maybe TRBD1 (6 bases). CDR3 length equals 12 residues. Trimming pared 5 bases from V and 10 bases from J, leaving 12 bases between. Germline assignment: CDR1 SGHAT and CDR2 FQNNGV. The CDR3 is CASSRTGTEQFF. CDR3 in DNA: TGTGCCAGCAGCCGTACGGGGACAGAGCAGTTCTTC.

The chain is built from TRBV3-1 and TRBJ2-3; TRBD2 aligns across 7 bases. Unmatched junction bases numbered 7, after V lost 8 bases and J lost 2 bases. The CDR3 contains 14 residues. CDR1 is LGHDT, CDR2 YNNKEL, per germline (reference sequence). CDR3 residues: CASRRAGTTDTQYF. The CDR3 region has the DNA TGTGCCAGCCGTCGAGCGGGGACCACAGATACGCAGTATTTT.

V and J are TRBV5-6 and TRBJ2-7; weak D call: TRBD1 (5 bases). The ends were cut back, 2 bases at V and 1 base at J, with 10 bases in the middle. The length of the CDR3 is 14 residues. CDR1 SGHDT and CDR2 YYEEEE come from the germline V gene. CDR3: CASSFSGPSYEQYF. CDR3 bases: TGTGCCAGCAGCTTCTCAGGGCCGTCCTACGAGCAGTACTTC.

The gene calls are TRBV12-3 or TRBV12-4 and TRBJ2-7, with TRBD2 matching 8 bases. The CDR3 covers 11 residues. CDR3 amino acids: CASGGAYEQYF. The CDR3 bases are TGTGCTTCGGGGGGGGCCTACGAGCAGTACTTC.

The sample holds a few counts of this clonotype. The rearrangement links TRBV12-3 or TRBV12-4 to TRBJ1-1, with 9 positions matching TRBD1. V lost 6 bases, J lost 0 bases, and 17 bases stayed unmatched. CDR3 length: 19 amino acids. The CDR3 protein is CASSQYDYDRGIMNTEAFF. The CDR3 DNA sequence: TGTGCCAGCAGCCAATATGACTATGACAGGGGGATTATGAACACTGAAGCTTTCTTT.

This clonotype was seen more than once but under ten times. The V gene is TRBV5-1, the J gene TRBJ2-3, with a weak D call TRBD2 (5 bases). Trimming removed 0 bases at V and 0 bases at J, with 14 bases between. The length of the CDR3 is 17 residues. CDR1 is SGHRS and CDR2 is YFSETQ in the germline V gene. The CDR3 bases are TGCGCCAGCAGCTTGGGGAGGTACAGTGCTAGCACAGATACGCAGTATTTT. This codes for CASSLGRYSASTDTQYF.

The rearrangement links TRBV27 to TRBJ2-1, with D maybe TRBD1 (5 bases). V dropped 6 bases and J dropped 5 bases, with 17 bases sitting between them. Germline lookup yields CDR1 MNHEY and CDR2 SMNVEV (reference sequence). The length of the CDR3 is 15 residues. The CDR3 region has the DNA TGTGCCAGCAGGCTAGGGGCTATTTTAAACAATGAGCAGTTCTTC. It specifies CASRLGAILNNEQFF.

In its sample, this clonotype was seen a few times. This chain links TRBV5-1 with TRBJ2-1; D is ambiguous. CDR3 length: 14 amino acids. V was shortened by 0 bases and J by 4 bases, with 8 bases between the two germline ends. The germline V gene encodes CDR1 SGHRS and CDR2 YFSETQ. This CDR3 reads CASSLAMGYNEQFF. CDR3 DNA: TGCGCCAGCAGCTTGGCAATGGGGTACAATGAGCAGTTCTTC. Filled out from reference TRBV5-1 and TRBJ2-1, the complete variable domain reads KAGVTQTPRYLIKTRGQQVTLSCSPISGHRSVSWYQQTPGQGLQFLFEYFSETQRNKGNFPGRFSGRQFSNSRSEMNVSTLELGDSALYLCASSLAMGYNEQFFGPGTRLTVL.

This clonotype was observed a few times. The V call is TRBV7-9, the J call TRBJ2-1; 12 bases are shared with TRBD2. V shed 0 bases, J shed 4 bases, and the junction held 10 bases outside the gene matches. Germline CDR1 reads SEHNR; CDR2 reads FQNEAQ (reference sequence). The CDR3 has 19 amino acids. CDR3 amino acids: CASSLASFMGLAGYNEQFF. The CDR3 DNA follows: TGTGCCAGCAGCTTAGCGAGTTTTATGGGACTAGCGGGTTACAATGAGCAGTTCTTC.

The J gene is TRBJ1-1, the V gene TRBV4-1; tentative D call: TRBD1 (5 bases). Germline V gene lookup returns CDR1 MGHRA and CDR2 YSYEKL. V lost 4 bases and J 3 bases, leaving 24 bases between the germline ends. The CDR3 is 18 amino acids. The CDR3 DNA reads TGCGCCAGCAGCCTCGTAAGGGCAGGGCTCTCGGGGGACACTGAAGCTTTCTTT. Its protein is CASSLVRAGLSGDTEAFF.

The CDR3 region is CASSLAGKPYEQYF. The DNA for the CDR3 is TGTGCCAGCAGCTTGGCCGGAAAACCCTACGAGCAGTACTTC. The rearrangement uses TRBV5-6 and TRBJ2-7; no definite D call. The CDR3 consists of 14 residues. V was clipped by 0 bases and J by 2 bases, with 9 bases between them. Germline loops: CDR1 SGHDT, CDR2 YYEEEE.